The 25 T cell receptor beta chains presented below share a single source sample, sequenced in a study of metastatic and nonmetastatic thyroid tumors. TCRdb re-called clones from the PCR reads using MiXCR. This table holds 75,000 to 100,000 clones, 9.5% to 15% found once. Thyroid surgery was preceded by no treatment in any patient. The sequencing sample was made of blood. The receptor source for this set is a female donor with papillary thyroid cancer or a benign thyroid nodule (not recorded which). Some clones in this sample may be carry-over from other donors' samples.

This clone has at least ten counts. The V and J genes are TRBV5-1 and TRBJ2-2; D gene unclear. Per germline, CDR1 SGHRS and CDR2 YFSETQ. The germline V and J ends were trimmed by 4 bases and 1 base, with 5 bases remaining between them. The length of the CDR3 is 13 residues. CDR3 nucleotide sequence: TGCGCCAGCAGCCCCATGAACACCGGGGAGCTGTTTTTT. Amino acid sequence: CASSPMNTGELFF.

This clone has at least ten counts. The rearrangement uses TRBV20-1 and TRBJ1-1, with D uncertain. This CDR3 spans 13 amino acids. V was shortened by 6 bases and J by 2 bases, with 13 bases between the two germline ends. CDR1 is DFQATT and CDR2 is SNEGSKA in the germline V gene (reference sequence). This CDR3 reads CSAWRKANTEAFF. The CDR3 DNA reads as TGCAGTGCCTGGCGAAAGGCTAACACTGAAGCTTTCTTT.

The rearrangement uses TRBV6-1 and TRBJ1-2; 7 bases are shared with TRBD1. The CDR3 has 14 amino acids. V gave up 6 bases and J gave up 4 bases; unmatched junction bases: 8. CDR1 is MNHNS and CDR2 is SASEGT in the germline V gene. The CDR3 region has the DNA TGTGCCAGCAGGTACGACAGGGAAGCCTATGGCTACACCTTC. Amino acids: CASRYDREAYGYTF.

The gene calls are TRBV20-1 and TRBJ1-1; 8 bases agree with TRBD1. The V gene end was trimmed by 5 bases and the J gene end by 1 base; junction bases not matched to a gene: 3. The CDR3 loop spans 13 amino acids. Looked up from germline, CDR1 is DFQATT and CDR2 is SNEGSKA (reference sequence). CDR3 in DNA: TGCAGTGCTCCAGGGACAGGGAACACTGAAGCTTTCTTT. Residues: CSAPGTGNTEAFF.

This clone was found many times. V is TRBV7-9 and J is TRBJ2-3; TRBD1 matches 7 bases. Germline values: CDR1 SEHNR, CDR2 FQNEAQ (reference sequence). V shed 3 bases and J 1 base; nucleotides not matched to a gene: 4. CDR3 length equals 15 residues. The DNA of the CDR3 is TGTGCCAGCAGCTTCAGGGGGTTAGGCACAGATACGCAGTATTTT. It codes for CASSFRGLGTDTQYF.

This clone was found many times. The chain uses TRBV11-1 and TRBJ2-3, with 8 bases that match TRBD1. CDR1 and CDR2 (germline): SGHAT, FQDESV (reference sequence). The CDR3 contains 15 residues. The trim removed 1 base at V and 4 bases at J, leaving 4 bases unmatched. As DNA, the CDR3 is TGTGCCAGCAGCTTAGAGGCAGGGGGCTCAGATACGCAGTATTTT. This gives the protein CASSLEAGGSDTQYF.

This clone was picked up many times. The DNA for the CDR3 is TGTGCCAGCAGCTTAGTTGGGCAAAATGAAAAACTGTTTTTT. It translates to CASSLVGQNEKLFF. The rearrangement uses TRBV11-2 and TRBJ1-4; no firm D call. Germline V gene sequence: CDR1 SGHAT, CDR2 FQNNGV. The CDR3 totals 14 residues. V was cut by 1 base and J by 5 bases, with 8 bases left in between.

This clone was detected ten times or more. The same CDR3 arises from other DNA sequences in this sample as well. The rearrangement links TRBV6-1 to TRBJ1-5; no clear D gene. The CDR3 totals 13 residues. V lost 4 bases to trimming and J lost 0 bases, with 4 bases between them. CDR1 and CDR2 (germline): MNHNS, SASEGT. CDR3 sequence: CASSGGSNQPQHF. The CDR3 nucleotides are TGTGCCAGCAGTGGTGGTAGCAATCAGCCCCAGCATTTT.

In its sample, this clone was seen many times. This chain joins TRBV4-1 and TRBJ1-5, with D possibly matching TRBD1 (6 bases). Germline V CDR1 and CDR2: MGHRA, YSYEKL. The CDR3 runs to 16 residues. Trimming took off 1 base at V and 5 bases at J, with 15 bases between the two ends. The CDR3 bases are TGCGCCAGCAGCCAAGGAACGGGACAAGCCCATCAGCCCCAGCATTTT. This encodes CASSQGTGQAHQPQHF.

Details on this clone: It may be a read error: a sequence one base away is much more abundant. The chain links TRBV11-2 to TRBJ2-3; 8 bases align to TRBD2. V gave up 1 base and J gave up 4 bases; unmatched junction bases: 4. Germline CDR1 is SGHAT and CDR2 is FQNNGV. The CDR3 loop spans 15 amino acids. Here the CDR3 reads CASSLVSGGPDTQYF. The CDR3 nucleotides read TGTGCCAGCAGCTTAGTATCGGGAGGGCCAGATACGCAGTATTTT.

At least ten counts were recorded for this clone. V is TRBV28 and J is TRBJ1-4, with D possibly TRBD1 on 5 matching bases. This CDR3 region has 14 residues. From germline, CDR1 is MDHEN and CDR2 SYDVKM. The ends were cut back, 5 bases at V and 8 bases at J, with 15 bases in the middle. The CDR3 loop reads CASSPAGVAEKLFF. The CDR3 bases are TGTGCCAGCAGTCCCGCGGGGGTCGCGGAAAAACTGTTTTTT.

This clone was seen many times. The genes are TRBV19 and TRBJ2-1; 12 bases agree with TRBD2. Trimming took 5 bases from V and 5 from J; bases not matched to a gene: 4. Germline CDR1 and CDR2: LNHDA and SQIVND (reference sequence). The CDR3 has 15 amino acids. As DNA, the CDR3 is TGTGCCAGTAGTGGCGGACTAGCGGGGCACAATGAGCAGTTCTTC. It specifies CASSGGLAGHNEQFF. Variable domain in full (rest from reference TRBV19 and TRBJ2-1): DGGITQSPKYLFRKEGQNVTLSCEQNLNHDAMYWYRQDPGQGLRLIYYSQIVNDFQKGDIAEGYSVSREKKESFPLTVTSAQKNPTAFYLCASSGGLAGHNEQFFGPGTRLTVL.

This clone was recorded at least ten times. Other nucleotide sequences from this sample produce the same CDR3. The V call is TRBV27, the J call TRBJ1-4; no definite D call. CDR1 is MNHEY and CDR2 is SMNVEV in the germline V gene (reference sequence). Trimming took 5 bases from V and 8 from J, leaving 18 bases between them. There are 15 residues in the CDR3. The CDR3 reads CASSRVTGRTEKLFF. Here the CDR3 DNA reads TGTGCCAGCAGTCGGGTGACCGGAAGGACCGAAAAACTGTTTTTT.

V gene TRBV6-1 combines with J gene TRBJ2-1, with TRBD2 as a possible D gene (6 bases). This CDR3 region has 13 residues. V dropped 7 bases and J dropped 6 bases, with 13 bases sitting between them. Germline V gene lookup returns CDR1 MNHNS and CDR2 SASEGT. DNA for the CDR3: TGTGCCAGCAAGAGACTAGGTCGCAATGAGCAGTTCTTC. Protein: CASKRLGRNEQFF.

There are many counts of this clone. The rearrangement joins TRBV6-5 to TRBJ1-1; D perhaps matches TRBD1 (6 bases). Germline CDR1 and CDR2: MNHEY and SVGAGI. The CDR3 loop spans 14 amino acids. V gave up 1 base and J gave up 3 bases, with 9 bases separating them. In DNA form, the CDR3 reads TGTGCCAGCAGTTACTACCGGACAGACACTGAAGCTTTCTTT. It specifies CASSYYRTDTEAFF.

This clone was detected many times. The J gene is TRBJ1-4, the V gene TRBV18; D uncertain. V was trimmed by 3 bases and J by 4 bases, leaving 3 bases between them. Germline CDR1 reads KGHSH; CDR2 reads LQKENI. The CDR3 has 12 amino acids. CDR3 coding DNA: TGTGCCAGCTCACCTAATAATGAAAAACTGTTTTTT. It codes for CASSPNNEKLFF.

This clone was detected many times. The CDR3 DNA reads TGTGCCAGTAGTATAGTGGGGAATCAGCCCCAGCATTTT. Its protein is CASSIVGNQPQHF. The rearrangement joins TRBV19 to TRBJ1-5; D is uncertain. The CDR3 sequence is 13 residues long. Germline V gene data show CDR1 as LNHDA and CDR2 as SQIVND (reference sequence). The ends were cut back, 1 base at V and 4 bases at J, with 5 bases in the middle.

This clone was seen ten or more times. This chain links TRBV2 with TRBJ1-4; D unresolved. The CDR3 has 12 amino acids. The germline V gene encodes CDR1 SNHLY and CDR2 FYNNEI. Trimming took 6 bases from V and 13 from J, leaving 15 bases between them. The CDR3 bases are TGTGCCAGCAGCTTTACCGTTCGGCGACTGTTTTTT. It encodes CASSFTVRRLFF.

This clone was counted at least ten times. The V gene is TRBV24-1, the J gene TRBJ2-7, with D unresolved. This CDR3 spans 16 amino acids. V shed 3 bases and J shed 0 bases, with 14 bases lying between them. Germline CDR1 KGHDR, CDR2 SFDVKD. The CDR3 here is CATSDPVGGRSYEQYF. CDR3 nucleotides: TGTGCCACCAGTGATCCGGTAGGCGGCCGCTCCTACGAGCAGTACTTC.

This clone was seen many times. The chain uses TRBV19 and TRBJ2-2; D is ambiguous. Per the germline V gene, CDR1 is LNHDA and CDR2 is SQIVND (reference sequence). The V end lost 3 bases, the J end lost 6 bases, and 8 bases lay between the germline ends. This CDR3 contains 13 residues. The CDR3 region is CASSIWPPGELFF. Written as DNA, the CDR3 is TGTGCCAGTAGTATTTGGCCTCCCGGGGAGCTGTTTTTT.

The sample holds many counts of this clone. This chain connects TRBV10-3 to TRBJ2-3; 7 bases fit TRBD2. The CDR3 consists of 15 residues. Losses at the gene ends were 5 bases for V and 5 bases for J; bases not matched to a gene: 10. The V gene's germline CDR1 is ENHRY and CDR2 SYGVKD. CDR3 in amino acids: CAISPTWSGGDTQYF. Written as DNA, the CDR3 is TGTGCCATCAGTCCCACTTGGTCGGGAGGAGATACGCAGTATTTT.

At least ten counts were recorded for this clone. J is TRBJ1-5 and V is TRBV20-1; D not resolved. V was pared by 3 bases and J by 0 bases, with 12 bases between. The CDR3 is 15 amino acids. The germline gives CDR1 DFQATT, CDR2 SNEGSKA (reference sequence). The CDR3 loop is CSASLGSYSNQPQHF. CDR3 sequence (DNA): TGCAGTGCTAGTTTGGGTTCCTATAGCAATCAGCCCCAGCATTTT.

This clone was observed many times. V usage is TRBV30 and J usage is TRBJ1-4; D is unclear. The CDR3 has 14 amino acids. Trimming removed 1 base at V and 3 bases at J, with 9 bases between. CDR1 is GTSNPN, CDR2 SVGIG, per germline (reference sequence). CDR3 nucleotide sequence: TGTGCCTGGAGTGCTGGGGTTGCTAATGAAAAACTGTTTTTT. It encodes CAWSAGVANEKLFF.

Note on this clone: The junction departs from the called germline gene at one end, perhaps through a read error. This CDR3 is also generated by other DNA sequences in the sample. CDR3 protein: CANSLGPRGYTF. In DNA form, the CDR3 reads TGTGCCAACAGTTTGGGGCCACGTGGTTACACCTTC. The chain uses TRBV28 and TRBJ1-2; a weak D match, TRBD1 (5 bases). This CDR3 comprises 12 residues. Germline V gene data show CDR1 as MDHEN and CDR2 as SYDVKM.

V gene TRBV7-9 combines with J gene TRBJ2-7, with D possibly TRBD2 on 5 matching bases. Germline CDR1 reads SEHNR; CDR2 reads FQNEAQ (reference sequence). The CDR3 covers 13 residues. V was pared by 7 bases and J by 3 bases, with 13 bases between. In nucleotides, the CDR3 is TGTGCCAGCATGCTGGGGAGTGGCTACGAGCAGTACTTC. Protein: CASMLGSGYEQYF.